These T cell receptor beta chains were read from a single sample in a study of T cell changes during pregnancy in multiple sclerosis. Generated by immunoSEQ multiplex PCR, the TCRdb table keeps only in-frame clones and is missing some. The data contain approximately 43,000 clones, approximately 92% of them seen just once; the ten biggest clones take up about 4%. Sequences were derived from CD8+ T cells from peripheral blood mononuclear cells, sampled after pregnancy. Every receptor here comes from a female donor with multiple sclerosis, enrolled in a pregnancy study. Both conserved end residues are part of each CDR3. D genes are given only for firm matches. The listing skips clone size in some rows; elsewhere it reads once, few, many or a size class.

TRBV7-9,few,TRBD1,TRBJ1-1,13,TGTGCCAGCAGTTACAGGGGTAACACTGAAGCTTTCTTT,CASSYRGNTEAFF
TRBV9,once,TRBD2,TRBJ2-1,16,TGTGCCAGCAGCCCCGGGACTAGCGGGGGTTACAATGAGCAGTTCTTC,CASSPGTSGGYNEQFF
TRBV4-1,.,.,TRBJ2-1,14,TGCGCCAGCAGCCTCGATAGCTCCTACAATGAGCAGTTCTTC,CASSLDSSYNEQFF
TRBV2,.,TRBD2,TRBJ2-1,17,TGTGCCAGCATTCGTGCTAGCGGGGGGCCTAAGTACAATGAGCAGTTCTTC,CASIRASGGPKYNEQFF
TRBV4-2,.,TRBD2,TRBJ2-2,15,TGTGCCAGCAGCGTAACTAGCGGGGGGAACGGGGAGCTGTTTTTT,CASSVTSGGNGELFF
TRBV28,.,.,TRBJ2-5,15,TGTGCCAGCACCCCCGCCGCTAAGCTCCAAGAGACCCAGTACTTC,CASTPAAKLQETQYF
TRBV14,.,.,TRBJ2-2,15,TGTGCCAGCAGCCAAGCGGCAGGATTAGTTGGGGAGCTGTTTTTT,CASSQAAGLVGELFF
TRBV6-5,.,.,TRBJ2-1,14,TGTGCCAGCAGTTACGACGCGGGATACAATGAGCAGTTCTTC,CASSYDAGYNEQFF
TRBV7-2,.,TRBD1,TRBJ1-2,15,TGTGCCAGCAGCTTAATACTCGGGACAGGGGTGGGCTACACCTTC,CASSLILGTGVGYTF
TRBV27,.,.,TRBJ2-3,13,TGTGCCAGCTCTCCGGGTAGCACAGATACGCAGTATTTT,CASSPGSTDTQYF
TRBV11-1,.,TRBD1,TRBJ2-7,16,TGTGCCAGCAGCCAAGAGACAGGGGGTTTTCCCTACGAGCAGTACTTC,CASSQETGGFPYEQYF
TRBV11-1,.,TRBD1,TRBJ2-4,17,TGTGCCAGCAGCTTGACAGGGGGCTCGACAGCCAAAAACATTCAGTACTTC,CASSLTGGSTAKNIQYF
TRBV27,once,.,TRBJ2-4,15,TGTGCCAGCAGTTTCCTTCCGGGACACCAAAACATTCAGTACTTC,CASSFLPGHQNIQYF
TRBV7-9,.,.,TRBJ2-1,14,TGTGCCAGCAGTCCCGCGGGACTTAACAATGAGCAGTTCTTC,CASSPAGLNNEQFF
TRBV6-5,.,TRBD1,TRBJ1-1,13,TGTGCCAGCAGCCAGGGACAGGGGGATGAAGCTTTCTTT,CASSQGQGDEAFF
TRBV6-5,few,.,TRBJ1-1,15,TGTGCCAGCAGTTACTCGAGTTCGGTTGACACTGAAGCTTTCTTT,CASSYSSSVDTEAFF
TRBV4-1,.,.,TRBJ2-7,15,TGCGCCAGCAGCCAAGTTCTGGGAGAGAGGTACGAGCAGTACTTC,CASSQVLGERYEQYF
TRBV19,.,.,TRBJ1-1,13,TGTGCCAGTAGTATATTAAAGGGGACTGAAGCTTTCTTT,CASSILKGTEAFF
TRBV19,.,.,TRBJ1-1,12,TGTGCCAGTAGCCAGACAGGAACTGAAGCTTTCTTT,CASSQTGTEAFF
TRBV4-1,.,TRBD2,TRBJ2-1,16,TGCGCCAGCAGCCACCGACTAGCGGGGGGATACAATGAGCAGTTCTTC,CASSHRLAGGYNEQFF
TRBV6-5,.,.,TRBJ2-7,13,TGTGCCAGCAGTTACTCGTCTACGTACGAGCAGTACTTC,CASSYSSTYEQYF
TRBV15,.,.,TRBJ2-6,15,TGTGCCACCAGCAGAGACCTGTCTGGGGCCAACGTCCTGACTTTC,CATSRDLSGANVLTF
TRBV27,.,TRBD1,TRBJ2-7,15,TGTGCCAGCAGTTTATACATCGGGACAGCCTACGAGCAGTACTTC,CASSLYIGTAYEQYF
TRBV11-2,.,TRBD1,TRBJ1-2,15,TGTGCCAGCAGCTCTCCGGGACAGAGTAACTATGGCTACACCTTC,CASSSPGQSNYGYTF
TRBV21-1,.,.,TRBJ1-3,20,TGTGCCAGCAACTCAGAATCCAAATGGAGGGGCTTAGGCGCTGGAAACACCATATATTTT,CASNSESKWRGLGAGNTIYF
TRBV27,.,.,TRBJ1-5,14,TGTGCCAGCAGAAGGGACATCTCCAATCAGCCCCAGCATTTT,CASRRDISNQPQHF